The 32 T cell receptor beta chains presented below share a single source sample, sequenced in a study of CD8+ T cells in alopecia areata. The treatment is: oral pan-JAK inhibitor, 5-10 mg twice daily. cDNA serving as the sequencing template came from extracted, reverse transcribed RNA. Clones were read by immunoSEQ multiplex PCR, and TCRdb kept only the in-frame ones, dropping some. The data hold more than 100,000 clones, with 86% observed a single time. The specimen comprised CD8+ T cells sorted from blood, sampled between weeks 30 and 35, from a patient treated with tofacitinib. The receptors here all came from a human donor with alopecia areata.

The chain has TRBV15 and TRBJ2-3, with 8 bases that match TRBD1. In germline, CDR1 is LNHNV, CDR2 YYDKDF (reference sequence). The CDR3 covers 14 residues. J was trimmed by 3 bases and V by 1 base; bases with no gene match: 0. The CDR3 region is CATSRGTGTDTQYF. The DNA of the CDR3 is TGTGCCACCAGCAGAGGGACAGGGACAGATACGCAGTATTTT.

The chain uses TRBV27 and TRBJ1-5, with 12 bases identical to TRBD1. The CDR3 is made up of 16 amino acids. Germline-derived CDR1 and CDR2 are MNHEY and SMNVEV (reference sequence). With 1 base clipped from V and 6 bases from J, the junction kept 4 bases outside the gene matches. CDR3 coding DNA: TGTGCCAGCAGTTTATACGGGACAGGGGGCGGTCAGCCCCAGCATTTT. Translated, it gives CASSLYGTGGGQPQHF.

This clone has a single count. The chain couples TRBV28 to TRBJ2-5; no definite D call. CDR1 and CDR2 (germline): MDHEN, SYDVKM. V was cut by 3 bases and J by 5 bases, with 13 bases left in between. The CDR3 is 14 amino acids. As DNA, the CDR3 is TGTGCCAGCAGTTTCGTGCTAGTCGGTGAGACCCAGTACTTC. It translates to CASSFVLVGETQYF.

The V and J genes are TRBV27 and TRBJ2-1; 8 bases fit TRBD1. This CDR3 region has 17 residues. Germline CDR1 is MNHEY and CDR2 is SMNVEV (reference sequence). The V and J ends lost 3 bases and 4 bases, in that order; junction bases with no gene match: 11. Written as DNA, the CDR3 is TGTGCCAGCAGTTTCCTAACGACAGGGGTCATATACAATGAGCAGTTCTTC. Amino acids: CASSFLTTGVIYNEQFF.

The gene calls are TRBV9 and TRBJ1-1; D unclear. The CDR3 extends over 14 amino acids. V was shortened by 0 bases and J by 0 bases, with 6 bases between the two germline ends. Germline V gives CDR1 SGDLS, CDR2 YYNGEE. The CDR3 protein is CASSVVAMNTEAFF. In nucleotides, the CDR3 is TGTGCCAGCAGCGTAGTCGCCATGAACACTGAAGCTTTCTTT.

This chain uses TRBV29-1 with TRBJ1-1, with D maybe TRBD1 (5 bases). Trimming removed 1 base at V and 7 bases at J, with 10 bases between. The CDR3 consists of 12 residues. Germline V gives CDR1 SQVTM, CDR2 ANQGSEA. The CDR3 region has the DNA TGCAGCGTTGAAGGACAGAAAAATGAAGCTTTCTTT. Protein: CSVEGQKNEAFF.

This chain links TRBV28 with TRBJ1-2; D call uncertain. Germline V gene data show CDR1 as MDHEN and CDR2 as SYDVKM. The V and J ends lost 3 bases and 5 bases respectively, with 4 bases between them. The CDR3 sequence is 11 residues long. DNA for the CDR3: TGTGCCAGCAGTTTCGGGTATGGCTACACCTTC. Its protein is CASSFGYGYTF.

The genes are TRBV28 and TRBJ2-7; tentatively, D is TRBD1 (5 bases). This CDR3 has 14 residues. Trimming stripped 2 bases from V and 4 bases from J, with 12 bases between. Germline CDR1 and CDR2: MDHEN and SYDVKM. CDR3: CASSLAGSGYEQYF. CDR3 bases: TGTGCCAGCAGTTTAGCAGGGTCTGGGTACGAGCAGTACTTC. Using reference TRBV28 and TRBJ2-7 for the parts outside the CDR3, the full variable domain is DVKVTQSSRYLVKRTGEKVFLECVQDMDHENMFWYRQDPGLGLRLIYFSYDVKMKEKGDIPEGYSVSREKKERFSLILESASTNQTSMYLCASSLAGSGYEQYFGPGTRLTVT.

The chain has TRBV5-1 and TRBJ2-6; D unresolved. This CDR3 has 17 amino acids. The V and J ends lost 0 bases and 2 bases respectively, with 12 bases between them. Germline-derived CDR1 and CDR2 are SGHRS and YFSETQ. CDR3 loop: CASSLDLSRTGANVLTF. The CDR3 region has the DNA TGCGCCAGCAGCTTGGACCTCTCCCGCACTGGGGCCAACGTCCTGACTTTC.

The V call is TRBV5-4, the J call TRBJ1-4; possible D gene TRBD1, 6 bases. The ends were cut back, 2 bases at V and 7 bases at J, with 15 bases in the middle. CDR1 and CDR2 (germline): SGHNT, YYREEE (reference sequence). The CDR3 sequence is 15 residues long. The CDR3 region is CASSFLSGAGEKLFF. CDR3 nucleotide sequence: TGTGCCAGCAGCTTCTTGTCGGGGGCTGGTGAAAAACTGTTTTTT.

This clone appeared a single time. This sequence joins TRBV29-1 and TRBJ2-1; D is undetermined. Germline V gene sequence: CDR1 SQVTM, CDR2 ANQGSEA. The V and J ends lost 8 bases and 6 bases respectively, with 14 bases between them. There are 12 residues in the CDR3. This CDR3 reads CSSYLSSNEQFF. DNA of the CDR3: TGCAGCTCATACCTCTCGTCCAATGAGCAGTTCTTC.

A note on this clone: Other DNA sequences in this specimen translate into the identical CDR3. The chain is built from TRBV29-1 and TRBJ2-7; D uncertain. V lost 2 bases and J 0 bases, leaving 11 bases between the germline ends. CDR3 length equals 14 residues. Germline loops: CDR1 SQVTM, CDR2 ANQGSEA. This CDR3 is CSVEKTGSSYEQYF. CDR3 DNA sequence: TGCAGCGTTGAAAAGACTGGAAGCTCCTACGAGCAGTACTTC.

V is TRBV13 and J is TRBJ2-3; 11 nucleotides match TRBD2. The trim removed 5 bases at V and 1 base at J, leaving 5 bases unmatched. Germline-derived CDR1 and CDR2 are PRHDT and FYEKMQ (reference sequence). The CDR3 totals 16 residues. CDR3 sequence: CASSGQGLAGTDTQYF. The CDR3 nucleotides read TGTGCCAGCAGCGGCCAGGGACTAGCGGGCACAGATACGCAGTATTTT.

The V gene is TRBV15, the J gene TRBJ2-5; 9 nucleotides agree with TRBD2. The CDR3 contains 15 residues. In germline, CDR1 is LNHNV, CDR2 YYDKDF (reference sequence). The V segment lost 8 bases and the J segment 3 bases; nucleotides outside the gene matches: 10. CDR3 loop: CATGLAGRTEETQYF. The CDR3 DNA follows: TGTGCCACCGGGCTAGCGGGGAGAACCGAAGAGACCCAGTACTTC.

In this sample, this clone turned up a few times. The rearrangement uses TRBV7-9 and TRBJ2-1; maybe TRBD2 (6 bases). Per the germline V gene, CDR1 is SEHNR and CDR2 is FQNEAQ (reference sequence). V was cut by 4 bases and J by 0 bases, with 13 bases left in between. The CDR3 runs 16 residues. Here the CDR3 DNA reads TGTGCCAGCAGCTCTGATAGCGGACCCTCCTACAATGAGCAGTTCTTC. Translated, it gives CASSSDSGPSYNEQFF.

This rearrangement joins TRBV6-5 to TRBJ2-1; D unresolved. This CDR3 spans 16 amino acids. Trimming pared 2 bases from V and 7 bases from J, leaving 18 bases between. Germline V gene data show CDR1 as MNHEY and CDR2 as SVGAGI. CDR3 residues: CASSYIEDVGSNEQFF. DNA for the CDR3: TGTGCCAGCAGTTACATCGAGGACGTAGGAAGTAATGAGCAGTTCTTC.

The CDR3 DNA follows: TGTGCCAGCAGCTTAGCTAGACAGAATGAGCAGTTCTTC. This encodes CASSLARQNEQFF. This chain joins TRBV7-7 and TRBJ2-1, with D possibly being TRBD1 (5 bases). This CDR3 has 13 amino acids. V dropped 0 bases and J dropped 7 bases, with 7 bases sitting between them. CDR1 is SSHAT, CDR2 FNYEAQ, per germline (reference sequence).

This clone turned up a few times. As DNA, the CDR3 is TGTGCCAGCAGCCGAGGACAGGGGGCGAACTATGGCTACACCTTC. This sequence encodes CASSRGQGANYGYTF. The chain links TRBV11-2 to TRBJ1-2; 11 bases fit TRBD1. Trimming cost V 5 bases and J 2 bases; bases outside gene matches: 4. This CDR3 has 15 residues. CDR1 SGHAT and CDR2 FQNNGV come from the germline V gene.

This clone was observed a handful of times. The chain joins TRBV7-9 to TRBJ2-7, with 7 bases lining up with TRBD1. There are 14 residues in the CDR3. CDR1 SEHNR and CDR2 FQNEAQ come from the germline V gene (reference sequence). V shed 5 bases and J 0 bases; nucleotides not matched to a gene: 4. The CDR3 reads CASSGQDSSYEQYF. The CDR3 nucleotides are TGTGCCAGCAGCGGACAGGATAGCTCCTACGAGCAGTACTTC.

The rearrangement joins TRBV7-9 to TRBJ2-3; the D gene is possibly TRBD2 (5 bases). Germline CDR1 and CDR2: SEHNR and FQNEAQ (reference sequence). This CDR3 has 15 amino acids. V was shortened by 1 base and J by 2 bases, with 10 bases between the two germline ends. Here the CDR3 reads CASSLGLFDTDTQYF. The CDR3 DNA reads as TGTGCCAGCAGCTTAGGACTATTCGACACAGATACGCAGTATTTT.

The chain couples TRBV15 to TRBJ2-5; D is undetermined. CDR3 length equals 14 residues. V lost 4 bases and J 4 bases, leaving 13 bases between the germline ends. Looked up from germline, CDR1 is LNHNV and CDR2 is YYDKDF (reference sequence). Here the CDR3 DNA reads TGTGCCACCAGCATGGGTCTCCAAAGAGAGACCCAGTACTTC. Its translation is CATSMGLQRETQYF.

The CDR3 loop reads CATSRPSGRIYEQYF. The CDR3 nucleotides are TGTGCCACCAGCAGGCCTAGCGGGAGGATCTACGAGCAGTACTTC. The rearrangement links TRBV15 to TRBJ2-7; 11 positions agree with TRBD2. The CDR3 totals 15 residues. V was clipped by 3 bases and J by 3 bases; unmatched bases: 4. Germline assignment: CDR1 LNHNV and CDR2 YYDKDF (reference sequence).

This clone was detected only once. The chain is built from TRBV6-5 and TRBJ1-1; D unresolved. Germline V gene data show CDR1 as MNHEY and CDR2 as SVGAGI. The V end lost 5 bases, the J end lost 7 bases, and 17 bases lay between the germline ends. The CDR3 covers 14 residues. DNA for the CDR3: TGTGCCAGCAGTCCGACGGACGGCTCCCATGAAGCTTTCTTT. Protein: CASSPTDGSHEAFF.

V gene TRBV5-1 combines with J gene TRBJ2-2; D call uncertain. The germline V gene encodes CDR1 SGHRS and CDR2 YFSETQ. The CDR3 length is 12 residues. Trimming pared 7 bases from V and 4 bases from J, leaving 8 bases between. CDR3 region: CASLGPTGELFF. DNA for the CDR3: TGCGCCAGCCTAGGCCCCACCGGGGAGCTGTTTTTT.

The table lists this clone with a few counts. J is TRBJ2-7 and V is TRBV27, with D unresolved. This CDR3 has 12 residues. CDR1 MNHEY and CDR2 SMNVEV come from the germline V gene (reference sequence). The V end lost 6 bases, the J end lost 7 bases, and 13 bases lay between the germline ends. CDR3 sequence: CASSPGRVEQYF. In DNA form, the CDR3 reads TGTGCCAGCAGCCCAGGACGGGTTGAGCAGTACTTC.

The chain links TRBV5-1 to TRBJ2-2, with 8 bases matching TRBD2. Germline CDR1 and CDR2: SGHRS and YFSETQ. The ends lost 5 bases at V and 0 bases at J; junction bases unmatched: 6. This CDR3 is 16 amino acids long. The CDR3 spells CASRSGGGSNTGELFF. The CDR3 region has the DNA TGCGCCAGCAGGTCTGGCGGGGGGTCGAACACCGGGGAGCTGTTTTTT.

This clone appeared once. Other DNA variants within this sample encode the same CDR3. J is TRBJ1-1 and V is TRBV27; TRBD1 aligns across 7 bases. V gave up 5 bases and J gave up 4 bases; unmatched junction bases: 1. Germline CDR1 MNHEY, CDR2 SMNVEV (reference sequence). CDR3 length: 12 amino acids. The CDR3 DNA sequence: TGTGCCAGCAGTCGACAGGGCACTGAAGCTTTCTTT. It translates to CASSRQGTEAFF.

The chain carries TRBV9 and TRBJ1-1; weak D call: TRBD1 (5 bases). This CDR3 contains 13 residues. The germline V gene has CDR1 SGDLS and CDR2 YYNGEE. V was clipped by 3 bases and J by 7 bases, with 13 bases between them. In DNA form, the CDR3 reads TGTGCCAGCAGCGAAACAGGAAGGGGTGAAGCTTTCTTT. Translation: CASSETGRGEAFF.

The rearrangement joins TRBV6-5 to TRBJ1-1; D unclear. CDR1 is MNHEY, CDR2 SVGAGI, per germline. V was trimmed by 4 bases and J by 0 bases, leaving 12 bases between them. The CDR3 contains 15 residues. The CDR3 loop is CASSSEGIMNTEAFF. The DNA for the CDR3 is TGTGCCAGCAGTTCCGAAGGAATAATGAACACTGAAGCTTTCTTT.

The chain employs TRBV15 and TRBJ2-5; no definite D call. The CDR3 sequence is 15 residues long. The V end lost 4 bases, the J end lost 4 bases, and 16 bases lay between the germline ends. From germline, CDR1 is LNHNV and CDR2 YYDKDF (reference sequence). The CDR3 loop reads CATSTNPGSGETQYF. As DNA, the CDR3 is TGTGCCACCAGCACCAATCCCGGTTCGGGAGAGACCCAGTACTTC.

This chain links TRBV29-1 with TRBJ1-1; D may be TRBD1 (5 bases). V lost 1 base and J lost 6, with 15 bases in between. The germline V gene has CDR1 SQVTM and CDR2 ANQGSEA. The CDR3 loop spans 14 amino acids. The CDR3 region has the DNA TGCAGCGTTGAAGGTTTGCCGGGGCGATCTGAAGCTTTCTTT. Protein: CSVEGLPGRSEAFF.

This chain uses TRBV15 with TRBJ1-5, with 7 bases aligning to TRBD1. Per the germline V gene, CDR1 is LNHNV and CDR2 is YYDKDF (reference sequence). The CDR3 covers 14 residues. V was clipped by 3 bases and J by 5 bases; unmatched bases: 4. The CDR3 protein is CATSSETGDQPQHF. Here the CDR3 DNA reads TGTGCCACCAGCAGCGAAACAGGGGATCAGCCCCAGCATTTT.